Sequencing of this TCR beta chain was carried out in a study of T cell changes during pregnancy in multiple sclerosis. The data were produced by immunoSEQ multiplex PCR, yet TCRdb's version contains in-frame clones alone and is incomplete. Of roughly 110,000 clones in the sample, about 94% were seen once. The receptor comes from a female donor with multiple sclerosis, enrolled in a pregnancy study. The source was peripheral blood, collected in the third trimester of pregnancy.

CDR3 coding DNA: TGTGCCAGTAGCCCGACTAGCGGGAGGGCCTCTGAGCAGTTCTTC. Amino acid sequence: CASSPTSGRASEQFF. The chain has TRBV19 and TRBJ2-1; 14 bases line up with TRBD2. The germline CDR1 and CDR2 sequences are LNHDA and SQIVND (reference sequence). The CDR3 spans 15 residues. Trimming took 6 bases from V and 9 from J; bases not matched to a gene: 7.